This passage covers 13 T cell receptor beta chains from one sample sequenced in a study of shared clonotypes between healthy human individuals. The repertoire was sequenced with immunoSEQ multiplex PCR; TCRdb's copy has only in-frame clones and lacks some. The sample records around 1,100,000 clones, roughly 80% being singletons. Sequences were obtained from memory CD4+ T cells from PBMCs. Subset specified: CD45RA-negative fraction. All receptors come from a young man in good health. Some clones in this sample may be carry-over from other donors' samples.

This clone was counted a few times. The chain joins TRBV7-2 to TRBJ1-5; D is perhaps TRBD1 (5 bases). The CDR3 sequence is 15 residues long. Germline V gene data show CDR1 as SGHTA and CDR2 as FQGNSA. Trimming shortened V by 1 base and J by 1 base, and 8 bases separated the two germline ends. CDR3 nucleotides: TGTGCCAGCAGCTTAGTCTCAGGGAGCAATCAGCCCCAGCATTTT. As protein: CASSLVSGSNQPQHF.

The V call is TRBV28, the J call TRBJ1-1; tentatively, D is TRBD1 (5 bases). This CDR3 contains 14 residues. From germline, CDR1 is MDHEN and CDR2 SYDVKM. Trimming took off 1 base at V and 5 bases at J, with 11 bases between the two ends. The CDR3: CASSLSFEGTEAFF. CDR3 bases: TGTGCCAGCAGTTTATCCTTCGAGGGGACTGAAGCTTTCTTT. The full variable domain, in which reference TRBV28 and TRBJ1-1 provide the parts outside the CDR3, is DVKVTQSSRYLVKRTGEKVFLECVQDMDHENMFWYRQDPGLGLRLIYFSYDVKMKEKGDIPEGYSVSREKKERFSLILESASTNQTSMYLCASSLSFEGTEAFFGQGTRLTVV.

V is TRBV5-1 and J is TRBJ2-5; perhaps TRBD2 as D (5 bases). The CDR3 loop spans 16 amino acids. Germline V gene data show CDR1 as SGHRS and CDR2 as YFSETQ. The V end was cut by 1 base, the J end by 5 bases, with 18 bases between. The CDR3 reads CASSLLGAGTGETQYF. The CDR3 bases are TGCGCCAGCAGCTTGCTTGGCGCGGGCACTGGGGAGACCCAGTACTTC.

The chain links TRBV25-1 to TRBJ2-7, with TRBD1 identical over 9 bases. Trimming at V came to 4 bases and at J to 2 bases, leaving 6 bases not matched to a gene. CDR3 size: 15 residues. Germline V CDR1 and CDR2: MGHDK, SYGVNS. CDR3 DNA: TGTGCCAGCAGTGCTTCCGGGACAGGGACCTACGAGCAGTACTTC. The encoded protein is CASSASGTGTYEQYF.

This sequence joins TRBV13 and TRBJ2-1; no reliable D call. The V end lost 5 bases, the J end lost 10 bases, and 12 bases lay between the germline ends. The CDR3 is 12 residues long. Looked up from germline, CDR1 is PRHDT and CDR2 is FYEKMQ (reference sequence). The CDR3: CASSQGSGEQFF. CDR3 sequence (DNA): TGTGCCAGCAGCCAAGGGTCCGGGGAGCAGTTCTTC.

The V call is TRBV6-6, the J call TRBJ1-5, with TRBD1 matching 8 bases. The V gene end was trimmed by 8 bases and the J gene end by 4 bases; junction bases not matched to a gene: 4. Germline V gives CDR1 MNHNY, CDR2 SVGAGI (reference sequence). The CDR3 is 13 residues long. The CDR3 DNA follows: TGTGCCAGCGTCGACAGGGGTAATCAGCCCCAGCATTTT. Translated, it gives CASVDRGNQPQHF.

The rearrangement joins TRBV27 to TRBJ2-6; the D gene is possibly TRBD2 (5 bases). The germline CDR1 and CDR2 sequences are MNHEY and SMNVEV (reference sequence). CDR3 length equals 16 residues. V was cut by 2 bases and J by 2 bases, with 10 bases left in between. CDR3 DNA sequence: TGTGCCAGCAGTTTAGACTCGGGAACTGGGGCCAACGTCCTGACTTTC. Encoded protein: CASSLDSGTGANVLTF.

The chain couples TRBV5-4 to TRBJ2-5; no reliable D call. Germline V gene sequence: CDR1 SGHNT, CDR2 YYREEE (reference sequence). This CDR3 is 14 amino acids long. Trimming removed 2 bases at V and 0 bases at J, with 8 bases between. In nucleotides, the CDR3 is TGTGCCAGCAGCTTCCGCCCGTACCAAGAGACCCAGTACTTC. Translated: CASSFRPYQETQYF.

Here the CDR3 reads CASTEGGVRANEKLFF. CDR3 coding DNA: TGTGCCAGCACCGAAGGGGGGGTCAGGGCTAATGAAAAACTGTTTTTT. V and J are TRBV2 and TRBJ1-4; D possibly corresponds to TRBD1 (6 bases). Between the trimmed V and J ends, which lost 7 bases and 3 bases, there was a span of 18 bases. Per germline, CDR1 SNHLY and CDR2 FYNNEI. The CDR3 has 16 amino acids.

This clone was observed a handful of times. In the same sample, other DNA sequences code for this CDR3. This rearrangement joins TRBV29-1 to TRBJ1-1, with 8 bases identical to TRBD1. CDR3 size: 12 residues. CDR1 and CDR2 (germline): SQVTM, ANQGSEA. The ends lost 6 bases at V and 4 bases at J; junction bases unmatched: 4. The CDR3 nucleotides read TGCAGCGTAGACAGGGGTGGCACTGAAGCTTTCTTT. The encoded protein is CSVDRGGTEAFF.

This clone was picked up many times. The J gene is TRBJ2-7, the V gene TRBV9; TRBD1 matches at 9 bases. There are 17 residues in the CDR3. CDR1 is SGDLS and CDR2 is YYNGEE in the germline V gene. Losses at the gene ends were 3 bases for V and 3 bases for J; bases not matched to a gene: 13. The CDR3 reads CASSDPTSGTGRYEQYF. In DNA form, the CDR3 reads TGTGCCAGCAGCGATCCTACCTCCGGGACAGGGCGCTACGAGCAGTACTTC.

The chain is built from TRBV18 and TRBJ1-4, with D uncertain. V lost 6 bases to trimming and J lost 3 bases, with 11 bases between them. The length of the CDR3 is 14 residues. CDR1 and CDR2 (germline): KGHSH, LQKENI. DNA for the CDR3: TGTGCCAGCTCCCCCAGAAAAGCTAATGAAAAACTGTTTTTT. Its translation: CASSPRKANEKLFF.

V is TRBV18 and J is TRBJ2-1; possibly TRBD2 for D (5 bases). Trimming stripped 3 bases from V and 1 base from J, with 10 bases between. The CDR3 runs 15 residues. CDR1 and CDR2 (germline): KGHSH, LQKENI. The DNA for the CDR3 is TGTGCCAGCTCACCGTTAGCGCCATCCTACAATGAGCAGTTCTTC. Its translation is CASSPLAPSYNEQFF.